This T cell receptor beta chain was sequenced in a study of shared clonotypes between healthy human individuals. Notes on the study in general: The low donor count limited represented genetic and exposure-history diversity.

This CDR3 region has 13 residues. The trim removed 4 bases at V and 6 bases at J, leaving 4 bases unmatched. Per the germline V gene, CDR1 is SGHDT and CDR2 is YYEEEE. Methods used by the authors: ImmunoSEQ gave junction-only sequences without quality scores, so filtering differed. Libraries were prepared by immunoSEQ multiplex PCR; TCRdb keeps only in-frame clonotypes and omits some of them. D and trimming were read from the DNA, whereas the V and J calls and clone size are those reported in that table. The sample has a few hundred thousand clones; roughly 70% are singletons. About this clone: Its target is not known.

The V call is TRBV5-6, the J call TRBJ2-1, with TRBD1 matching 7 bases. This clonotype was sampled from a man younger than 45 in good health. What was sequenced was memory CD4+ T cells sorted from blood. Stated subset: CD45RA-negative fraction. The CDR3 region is CASSHDRANEQFF. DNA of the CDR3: TGTGCCAGCAGCCATGACAGGGCCAATGAGCAGTTCTTC.